The subject of this entry is one T cell receptor (beta chain). Researchers built TCR beta cDNA using 5'RACE template switching with UMIs. From the 5' RACE reads, TCRdb lists one entry per CDR3 protein and no DNA. The repertoire table contains approximately 550,000 distinct CDR3 sequences. This specimen belongs to a study of T cells expressing NK-cell markers. This CDR3 spans 13 amino acids. Germline assignment: CDR1 DFQATT and CDR2 SNEGSKA (reference sequence). This TCR was sampled from a young man in good health. The chain couples TRBV20-1 to TRBJ2-3. The sample consisted of blood T cells: a sorted CD56 or NKG2C T cell subset, CD4+ or CD8+ T cells, or bulk PBMC T cells (not recorded which). The CDR3 spells CSGLGGRTDTQYF.